Below, 7 T cell receptor beta chains from the same sample are listed, as sequenced in a study of OX40 agonist ivuxolimab in advanced cancers. Data came from immunoSEQ multiplex PCR; TCRdb stores just in-frame clones and leaves some out. The table shows under 80,000 clones, with roughly 87% occurring only once. The specimen was CD4+ or CD8+ T cells sorted from blood, collected in a trial of the OX40 agonist ivuxolimab. These receptors all come from an adult with an advanced solid tumor such as melanoma, head and neck, liver or kidney cancer.

The chain is built from TRBV19 and TRBJ2-7; 10 nucleotides line up with TRBD2. This CDR3 is 15 amino acids long. Germline CDR1 reads LNHDA; CDR2 reads SQIVND (reference sequence). V was clipped by 5 bases and J by 2 bases; unmatched bases: 6. CDR3 coding DNA: TGTGCCAGTAGTGCCTCTAGCGGGAGCCCCTACGAGCAGTACTTC. Translated, it gives CASSASSGSPYEQYF.

This clone appeared once. The V and J genes are TRBV29-1 and TRBJ2-3; TRBD2 might be the D (6 bases). The germline CDR1 and CDR2 sequences are SQVTM and ANQGSEA. The germline V and J ends were trimmed by 0 bases and 5 bases, with 15 bases remaining between them. The length of the CDR3 is 15 residues. Here the CDR3 reads CSVEDRGTVQDTQYF. CDR3 bases: TGCAGCGTTGAAGATCGGGGGACGGTGCAAGATACGCAGTATTTT.

In DNA, the CDR3 is TGTGCCAGCAGCTTGGATTCGGGGGCCCAAGAGACCCAGTACTTC. Translating it yields CASSLDSGAQETQYF. The V and J genes are TRBV5-4 and TRBJ2-5, with D perhaps assigned TRBD1 or TRBD2 (6 bases each). CDR3 length: 15 amino acids. With 0 bases removed from V and 1 base from J, the gap between germline ends came to 10 bases. Germline CDR1 reads SGHNT; CDR2 reads YYREEE (reference sequence). The whole variable domain, filled in from reference TRBV5-4 and TRBJ2-5, reads ETGVTQSPTHLIKTRGQQVTLRCSSQSGHNTVSWYQQALGQGPQFIFQYYREEENGRGNFPPRFSGLQFPNYSSELNVNALELDDSALYLCASSLDSGAQETQYFGPGTRLLVL.

The rearrangement joins TRBV28 to TRBJ1-5; 8 positions agree with TRBD1. Germline V gene sequence: CDR1 MDHEN, CDR2 SYDVKM. The ends lost 4 bases at V and 7 bases at J; junction bases unmatched: 0. The CDR3 totals 12 residues. The CDR3 sequence: CASSSGGQPQHF. CDR3 nucleotides: TGTGCCAGCAGTTCAGGGGGCCAGCCCCAGCATTTT.

The chain carries TRBV18 and TRBJ2-1; D is tentatively TRBD1 or TRBD2 (6 bases each). With 1 base removed from V and 6 bases from J, the gap between germline ends came to 10 bases. Germline V lookup: CDR1 KGHSH, CDR2 LQKENI. This CDR3 has 14 residues. CDR3 region: CASSPQGGRNEQFF. CDR3 coding DNA: TGTGCCAGCTCACCACAGGGGGGCCGCAATGAGCAGTTCTTC.

This clone was observed a handful of times. V usage is TRBV2 and J usage is TRBJ1-1; D unclear. V lost 7 bases and J lost 1, with 4 bases in between. Germline CDR1 SNHLY, CDR2 FYNNEI. The CDR3 runs 11 residues. The CDR3: CASKENTEAFF. In DNA form, the CDR3 reads TGTGCCAGCAAGGAGAACACTGAAGCTTTCTTT.

The CDR3 DNA sequence: TGTGCCAGCGGCCCCGGGACGACAGATACGCAGTATTTT. Its protein product is CASGPGTTDTQYF. The V and J genes are TRBV27 and TRBJ2-3; perhaps D is TRBD1 or TRBD2 (5 bases each). The ends were cut back, 8 bases at V and 3 bases at J, with 12 bases in the middle. Per germline, CDR1 MNHEY and CDR2 SMNVEV (reference sequence). The CDR3 consists of 13 residues.